The 9 T cell receptor beta chains presented below share a single source sample, sequenced in a study of early T cells in non-severe SARS-CoV-2 infection. TCRdb fed the 5' RACE reads into MiXCR, producing one record per CDR3 protein. The sample consists of tens of thousands of distinct CDR3 sequences, approximately 12% of them appearing once. Material: whole blood. Source of these receptors: an adult who was a healthcare worker with PCR-confirmed SARS-CoV-2 infection or an uninfected control (not recorded which).

A few counts support this clonotype. The chain links TRBV5-1 to TRBJ2-5; maybe TRBD2 (5 bases). The germline V gene encodes CDR1 SGHRS and CDR2 YFSETQ. V lost 4 bases, J lost 5 bases, and 15 bases lay in between. The CDR3 extends over 14 amino acids. The CDR3 protein is CASSPLGGGETQYF. Here the CDR3 DNA reads TGCGCCAGCAGCCCTCTAGGAGGTGGGGAGACCCAGTACTTC.

The V and J genes are TRBV18 and TRBJ1-5; D unclear. V was pared by 3 bases and J by 6 bases, with 15 bases between. Germline CDR1 reads KGHSH; CDR2 reads LQKENI. CDR3 length equals 15 residues. The CDR3 DNA is TGTGCCAGCTCACCGTTCCAGATCGAGGGTCAGCCCCAGCATTTT. Its translation is CASSPFQIEGQPQHF.

The sample holds many counts of this clonotype. The rearrangement joins TRBV20-1 to TRBJ2-1, with 7 bases aligning to TRBD2. This CDR3 has 18 residues. The V and J ends lost 3 bases and 0 bases, in that order; junction bases with no gene match: 14. Germline lookup yields CDR1 DFQATT and CDR2 SNEGSKA (reference sequence). CDR3 sequence reads: CSARDPTLGGSSYNEQFF. CDR3 DNA sequence: TGCAGTGCTAGGGACCCAACTCTGGGGGGGAGCTCCTACAATGAGCAGTTCTTC.

Many counts were recorded for this clonotype. V usage is TRBV7-6 and J usage is TRBJ1-2; D is unresolved. The V gene's germline CDR1 is SGHVS and CDR2 FNYEAQ. The CDR3 loop spans 15 amino acids. With 0 bases removed from V and 6 bases from J, the gap between germline ends came to 14 bases. The CDR3 DNA reads as TGTGCCAGCAGCTTAGCTCCGACCCTACTAGATGGCTACACCTTC. This translates into CASSLAPTLLDGYTF.

The sample holds many counts of this clonotype. The junction shows a germline mismatch at one end, possibly a read error. The chain is built from TRBV19 and TRBJ2-2, with 10 bases fitting TRBD1. The CDR3 runs to 14 residues. From germline, CDR1 is LNHDA and CDR2 SQIVND (reference sequence). Here the CDR3 DNA reads TGTGCCAGCGGACAGGGGGTGACCCTCGGGCAGCTGTTTTTT. This encodes CASGQGVTLGQLFF.

This clonotype was picked up a small number of times. The chain joins TRBV12-3 or TRBV12-4 to TRBJ1-5; D is undetermined. The germline V and J ends were trimmed by 6 bases and 9 bases, with 15 bases remaining between them. This CDR3 spans 13 amino acids. This CDR3 is CASRPDPDRPQHF. CDR3 in DNA: TGTGCCAGCAGACCCGACCCAGATCGGCCCCAGCATTTT.

This clonotype was counted many times. This chain joins TRBV9 and TRBJ1-5; TRBD1 matches at 10 bases. CDR3 size: 16 residues. Trimming removed 3 bases from V and 4 bases from J; junction bases left unmatched: 7. Germline V gives CDR1 SGDLS, CDR2 YYNGEE. The CDR3 loop reads CASSAGTGEGNQPQHF. CDR3 DNA sequence: TGTGCCAGCAGCGCTGGGACAGGGGAAGGGAATCAGCCCCAGCATTTT. Together with reference TRBV9 and TRBJ1-5, the CDR3 gives the full variable domain: DSGVTQTPKHLITATGQRVTLRCSPRSGDLSVYWYQQSLDQGLQFLIQYYNGEERAKGNILERFSAQQFPDLHSELNLSSLELGDSALYFCASSAGTGEGNQPQHFGDGTRLSIL.

This clonotype came up many times. The gene calls are TRBV5-4 and TRBJ2-7; 10 positions agree with TRBD1. CDR1 is SGHNT and CDR2 is YYREEE in the germline V gene (reference sequence). The CDR3 covers 14 residues. J was trimmed by 5 bases and V by 2 bases; bases with no gene match: 4. The CDR3 DNA sequence: TGTGCCAGCAGCTTCAGACAGGGGGCAAACGAGCAGTACTTC. Its translation is CASSFRQGANEQYF. The full variable domain, rest sourced from reference TRBV5-4 and TRBJ2-7, is ETGVTQSPTHLIKTRGQQVTLRCSSQSGHNTVSWYQQALGQGPQFIFQYYREEENGRGNFPPRFSGLQFPNYSSELNVNALELDDSALYLCASSFRQGANEQYFGPGTRLTVT.

This clonotype came up a few times. V usage is TRBV29-1 and J usage is TRBJ1-2; D unresolved. CDR3 size: 12 residues. CDR1 is SQVTM and CDR2 is ANQGSEA in the germline V gene. CDR3 residues: CSPSCSLTGYTF. The CDR3 region has the DNA TGCAGTCCATCCTGCTCCTTGACTGGCTACACCTTC.